This T cell receptor beta chain was obtained from a study of blood T cell repertoires in COVID-19. In its sample, this clone was seen once. Between the trimmed V and J ends, which lost 2 bases and 4 bases, there was a span of 14 bases. The CDR3 extends over 15 amino acids. Germline V lookup: CDR1 MNHEY, CDR2 SMNVEV (reference sequence). The data were produced by immunoSEQ multiplex PCR, yet TCRdb's version contains in-frame clones alone and is incomplete. Of approximately 150,000 clones listed, roughly nine tenths are singletons. Material for sequencing was peripheral blood. The clonotype was recovered from an older woman with active or convalescent COVID-19. The V and J genes are TRBV27 and TRBJ1-1; unclear D gene. Here the CDR3 reads CASSLSFSGSTEAFF. The DNA for the CDR3 is TGTGCCAGCAGTTTAAGCTTCTCGGGTAGCACTGAAGCTTTCTTT.